Reported below is one TCR beta chain. Its antigen is not known. Researchers ran the PCR with 60 Vbeta and 13 Jbeta primers. In the original workflow: Later, 75 million to 100 million unique TCR beta chains were counted in an analysis, and roughly 11 million of them were shared. Produced via immunoSEQ multiplex PCR; TCRdb's table is partial and in-frame only. V, J and clone size reflect that table, while D and trimming were determined from the DNA. The sample has around 110,000 clones; 65% to 75% are singletons. Germline CDR1 reads SGDLS; CDR2 reads YYNGEE. Trimming cost V 0 bases and J 3 bases, with 15 bases left between them. This CDR3 is 16 amino acids long. The entry originates in a study of cytomegalovirus exposure and HLA in healthy donors. Study overall: Unique TCR beta sequences numbering fewer than 130 million came from about 179 million T cells in an earlier analysis. Across around 400 genotyped donors, more than 75% landed in the Caucasian-associated ancestry cluster.

Findings of the study overall: CMV antigen specificity was confirmed in vitro for a few CMV-associated chains.

Sequenced sample: PBMCs. The chain recombines TRBV9 with TRBJ1-2, with unresolved D. The clonotype originates from a man younger than 40 in good health and CMV-seropositive. The CDR3 DNA is TGTGCCAGCAGCGTAGCTTACTGGGTCCGGGACTATGGCTACACCTTC. It is translated as CASSVAYWVRDYGYTF.